This T cell receptor (beta chain) was retrieved from a study of cytomegalovirus exposure and HLA in healthy donors. The PCR employed 60 Vbeta primers together with 13 Jbeta primers. Method: immunoSEQ multiplex PCR; TCRdb's copy keeps in-frame clones and lacks some. The profile shows approximately 150,000 clones, 65% to 80% of them singletons. The sample comprised PBMCs. The TCR originated in a man aged 35-49 years in good health and CMV-seropositive.

CDR3 DNA sequence: TGTGCCAGCAGCTTAGAGGGGGCGCAGGGAAAACTGTTTTTT. Translated, it gives CASSLEGAQGKLFF. The chain has TRBV7-9 and TRBJ1-4; 7 nucleotides align to TRBD1. CDR3 length: 14 amino acids. Germline V gene data show CDR1 as SEHNR and CDR2 as FQNEAQ (reference sequence). V lost 1 base to trimming and J lost 10 bases; unmatched junction nucleotides: 6.